The source of this TCR beta chain is a study of blood T cell repertoires in COVID-19. Background on the study: The United States, Italy and Spain provided the acute and convalescent COVID-19 samples. T cells, B-cell-depleted T cells, or PBMCs provided the cDNA or gDNA that served as material.

As originally analysed: Amplification of reference gene primers provided the estimated nucleated cell counts. Profiled with immunoSEQ multiplex PCR; TCRdb holds only in-frame clones, not every one. V and J calls plus clone size are reproduced from that table; the DNA served to infer D and trimming. The table includes 200,000 or so clones, about 85% detected once. Trimming cost V 6 bases and J 4 bases; bases outside gene matches: 8. In germline, CDR1 is MDHEN, CDR2 SYDVKM. The CDR3 is made up of 14 amino acids. The source of this sequence is a man between 45 and 60 years old who had recovered from COVID-19. The rearrangement joins TRBV28 to TRBJ2-7, with 8 nucleotides matching TRBD2. Sequencing input: peripheral blood. The CDR3 loop is CASRSTSGKYEQYF. As DNA, the CDR3 is TGTGCCAGCAGGTCCACTAGCGGAAAGTACGAGCAGTACTTC.